This T cell receptor beta chain was observed in a study of neoadjuvant nivolumab and ipilimumab in lung cancer (dated by TCRdb to 2020 to 2021). Regarding the research as a whole: Intravenous nivolumab was dosed at 3 mg/kg on days 1, 15 and 29, and in the combination arm ipilimumab 1 mg/kg was added on day 1 only. The major pathologic response (MPR) rate in the intention-to-treat population in each study arm was designated as the primary trial endpoint. In the trial, 40 to 45 patients with operable NSCLC were treated, of whom 23 were randomized to nivolumab monotherapy and about 21 to nivolumab plus ipilimumab. TCR repertoires in pretherapy (baseline) peripheral blood were compared with TCR repertoires in tumors resected at surgery after neoadjuvant immune checkpoint blockade. Matched pretherapy and resected tumor pairs were analyzed for seven patients: four treated with nivolumab and three with nivolumab plus ipilimumab. What the study reported, not specific to this receptor: From pretherapy to surgery, tumor T-cell richness and clonality went up in three of three dual-therapy tumors, versus only two of four nivolumab-treated tumors. TCR sequencing was performed in a small number of samples. Richness in tumors resected after neoadjuvant therapy showed a positive correlation with pretherapy blood TCR richness (Spearman R ~ 0.78). No significant correlation was found between TCR clonality and pathologic tumor regression, and only one major-pathologic-response sample was available for the clonality analysis. Greater TCR richness and clonality were observed in resected tumors than in tumor-adjacent uninvolved lung, and increases were observed in more dual-therapy-treated tumors.

In the paper's terms, the time point label means: at surgical resection after neoadjuvant nivolumab +/- ipilimumab. Samples came from the phase 2 randomized NEOSTAR trial, which tested neoadjuvant nivolumab or nivolumab plus ipilimumab followed by surgery in operable NSCLC. Uninvolved lung adjacent to the tumor was collected at resection and used as a matched non-tumor comparison for the TCR repertoires of resected tumors. V was cut back by 4 bases and J by 0 bases, leaving a gap of 10 bases between them. As encoded in the germline V gene, CDR1 is SGHAT while CDR2 is FQNNGV. The CDR3 has 15 amino acids, counting the end cysteine and phenylalanine. CDR3 DNA only is kept here, 45 bases in frame from base 1. The receptor library was made with the immunoSEQ multiplex PCR assay. Turning to the authors' computational methods: Repertoires were summarized by richness and clonality, and significantly expanded and contracted clones were identified between pre- and post-therapy samples. TCRdb obtained this table from immuneACCESS and retained in-frame rearrangements with V and J assigned. These tables miss some clones; where compared with another copy, unresolved V genes account for less than half of the shortfall, and the remainder is unexplained. Clone size and the V and J calls come from that table; the DNA yielded D and trimming. This sample is represented by about 4,300 clones; 80% to 90% of them were singletons. The top ten clones comprise around 5.2% of the sample.

This clone was seen once. The specificity of this receptor is unknown. Base qualities were left out, and no much larger clone turns up one base away. This material consisted of normal lung tissue adjacent to the tumor, taken after neoadjuvant nivolumab, alone or with ipilimumab, at or shortly before surgery. The source of this sequence is an adult with non-small cell lung cancer. Some clones in this sample may be carry-over from other donors' samples. This sequence uses TRBV11-2 and TRBJ2-4; the D gene is perhaps TRBD2, from 5 matching bases. Here the CDR3 is given as CASSSSGLAKNIQYF. The DNA is as follows: TGTGCCAGCAGCTCCTCAGGACTAGCCAAAAACATTCAGTACTTC.